This entry is about one TCR beta chain. CDR3 length equals 14 residues. Germline V lookup: CDR1 MNHEY, CDR2 SMNVEV (reference sequence). Trimming took 0 bases from V and 10 from J, leaving 15 bases between them. This specimen comes from a study of blood T cell repertoires in COVID-19. Study at large: Samples came from the United States, Italy and Spain, spanning acute and convalescent COVID-19. Nucleic acid was either cDNA or gDNA, and it came from T cells, B-cell-depleted T cells, or PBMCs.

Authors' analysis steps: Cell counts per sample came from amplifying reference gene primers. Only in-frame clones appear in the TCRdb table, and some are missing; sequencing was by immunoSEQ multiplex PCR. From that table come the V and J calls and clone size; the DNA was used to work out D and trimming. Of about 93,000 clones listed, less than 90% are singletons. Sequencing input: peripheral blood. The sequence came from an elderly woman with acute or convalescent COVID-19. This chain joins TRBV27 and TRBJ1-1, with D possibly being TRBD1 (6 bases). The CDR3 DNA reads as TGTGCCAGCAGTTTATCACAGGGAGTAGGTGTAGCTTTCTTT. Encoded protein: CASSLSQGVGVAFF.